These 21 T cell receptor beta chains came from one sample sequenced in a study of blood T cell repertoires in COVID-19. TCRdb's copy holds only in-frame clones and misses some; the assay was immunoSEQ multiplex PCR. Counted here are 250,000 to 300,000 clones, under 90% occurring once; the ten biggest clones make up around 1.9%. The sample comprised PBMCs or T cells enriched from blood (not recorded which). These receptors came from a woman aged 55-70 years who had recovered from COVID-19.

The chain employs TRBV7-3 and TRBJ2-3, with D possibly TRBD2 on 6 matching bases. The V gene's germline CDR1 is SGHTA and CDR2 FQGTGA. The V end was cut by 5 bases, the J end by 6 bases, with 15 bases between. The CDR3 is 14 amino acids. Written as DNA, the CDR3 is TGTGCCAGCAGCCCGACTAGGGACGGGGATACGCAGTATTTT. This codes for CASSPTRDGDTQYF.

This clone was recorded only once. The genes are TRBV10-3 and TRBJ1-5, with 8 bases fitting TRBD1. Germline V gene sequence: CDR1 ENHRY, CDR2 SYGVKD. This CDR3 is built from 13 residues. Germline trimming cut 6 bases from V and 6 bases from J; bases unmatched to any gene: 4. CDR3 nucleotides: TGTGCCATCAGGACGGACAGGGCTCAGCCCCAGCATTTT. Its translation: CAIRTDRAQPQHF.

This clone was observed once. The chain uses TRBV5-4 and TRBJ2-3; D perhaps matches TRBD2 (5 bases). From germline, CDR1 is SGHNT and CDR2 YYREEE (reference sequence). The length of the CDR3 is 14 residues. The germline V and J ends were trimmed by 5 bases and 8 bases, with 18 bases remaining between them. As DNA, the CDR3 is TGTGCCAGCAGTTTCTTAGCGCAATCTGCTACGCAGTATTTT. It encodes CASSFLAQSATQYF.

The chain links TRBV27 to TRBJ1-5; 8 bases map to TRBD1. The CDR3 is 15 amino acids. V lost 8 bases to trimming and J lost 3 bases; unmatched junction nucleotides: 9. The germline V gene encodes CDR1 MNHEY and CDR2 SMNVEV (reference sequence). DNA of the CDR3: TGTGCCAGCGGTGGCAGGGGGCGCGACAATCAGCCCCAGCATTTT. It codes for CASGGRGRDNQPQHF.

The chain joins TRBV6-5 to TRBJ1-1; the match to TRBD1 covers 8 bases. Germline loops: CDR1 MNHEY, CDR2 SVGAGI. CDR3 length: 13 amino acids. V trimming: 7 bases; J trimming: 10 bases; junction bases outside the gene matches: 11. The CDR3 DNA is TGTGCCAGCACCCAACCTGACAGGGGAAGAGCTTTCTTT. As protein: CASTQPDRGRAFF.

The chain links TRBV28 to TRBJ1-2; maybe TRBD1 (6 bases). V was cut by 7 bases and J by 5 bases, with 17 bases left in between. CDR1 is MDHEN, CDR2 SYDVKM, per germline. The CDR3 length is 14 residues. CDR3 loop: CASTSQGTQYGYTF. In nucleotides, the CDR3 is TGTGCCAGCACATCACAGGGTACTCAGTATGGCTACACCTTC.

The chain links TRBV9 to TRBJ1-1; D is ambiguous. This CDR3 contains 14 residues. CDR1 is SGDLS, CDR2 YYNGEE, per germline. Trimming removed 0 bases at V and 0 bases at J, with 6 bases between. For the CDR3, the DNA is TGTGCCAGCAGCGTAGTACAAATGAACACTGAAGCTTTCTTT. Amino acid sequence: CASSVVQMNTEAFF.

The J gene is TRBJ1-1, the V gene TRBV7-8; weak D call: TRBD1 (5 bases). Trimming removed 0 bases at V and 6 bases at J, with 11 bases between. The CDR3 spans 14 residues. Germline lookup yields CDR1 SGHVS and CDR2 FQNEAQ. The CDR3 loop is CASSLAGGNAEAFF. The DNA for the CDR3 is TGTGCCAGCAGCTTAGCGGGGGGTAACGCTGAAGCTTTCTTT.

This clone has more than one count but fewer than ten. The CDR3 protein is CASTGQSYEQYF. In nucleotides, the CDR3 is TGTGCCAGCACAGGACAGTCCTACGAGCAGTACTTC. The chain recombines TRBV2 with TRBJ2-7; D may be TRBD1 (6 bases). The CDR3 spans 12 residues. CDR1 is SNHLY and CDR2 is FYNNEI in the germline V gene. V shed 7 bases and J shed 1 base, with 8 bases lying between them.

The chain joins TRBV30 to TRBJ1-5; tentative D call: TRBD1 (6 bases). This CDR3 is built from 13 residues. Germline V gene lookup returns CDR1 GTSNPN and CDR2 SVGIG (reference sequence). V lost 4 bases, J lost 7 bases, and 14 bases lay in between. As DNA, the CDR3 is TGTGCCTGGAAACGCGGGGGCAGGCAGCCCCAGCATTTT. This codes for CAWKRGGRQPQHF.

The V gene is TRBV30, the J gene TRBJ1-4; TRBD1 matches at 10 bases. The CDR3 contains 14 residues. The junction had 5 bases not matched to a gene; V was cut back by 2 bases and J by 8 bases. CDR1 is GTSNPN, CDR2 SVGIG, per germline (reference sequence). CDR3 DNA: TGTGCCTGGAGTATCGGGACAGGGGACGAAAAACTGTTTTTT. Protein sequence: CAWSIGTGDEKLFF.

V usage is TRBV7-9 and J usage is TRBJ2-7; D is uncertain. There are 17 residues in the CDR3. The V end lost 4 bases, the J end lost 1 base, and 20 bases lay between the germline ends. The V gene's germline CDR1 is SEHNR and CDR2 FQNEAQ (reference sequence). Here the CDR3 DNA reads TGTGCCAGCAGCTCAATTGACCCGCTTTGGCGGTCCTACGAGCAGTACTTC. Protein sequence: CASSSIDPLWRSYEQYF.

The V and J genes are TRBV5-4 and TRBJ2-2, with 7 bases identical to TRBD2. With 5 bases clipped from V and 1 base from J, the junction kept 8 bases outside the gene matches. The CDR3 runs 16 residues. Per germline, CDR1 SGHNT and CDR2 YYREEE (reference sequence). CDR3 residues: CASRVSSGRNTGELFF. As DNA, the CDR3 is TGTGCCAGCAGAGTATCTAGCGGAAGGAACACCGGGGAGCTGTTTTTT.

The rearrangement links TRBV5-1 to TRBJ1-5; TRBD1 might be the D (5 bases). Germline V gives CDR1 SGHRS, CDR2 YFSETQ. The CDR3 has 15 amino acids. V was clipped by 2 bases and J by 2 bases, with 11 bases between them. CDR3 in amino acids: CASSFGGSGNQPQHF. CDR3 nucleotides: TGCGCCAGCAGCTTCGGGGGGAGTGGCAATCAGCCCCAGCATTTT.

The chain combines TRBV5-1 with TRBJ1-6; TRBD1 matches at 9 bases. Germline CDR1 SGHRS, CDR2 YFSETQ. The CDR3 extends over 15 amino acids. V was clipped by 4 bases and J by 10 bases; unmatched bases: 9. The CDR3 DNA is TGCGCCAGCAGCCGACAGGGGGTCAGGGAATCACCCCTCCACTTT. It is translated as CASSRQGVRESPLHF.

The chain employs TRBV3-1 (or the pseudogene TRBV3-2) and TRBJ1-6; weak D call: TRBD1 (5 bases). Germline V gives CDR1 LGHDT, CDR2 YNNKEL (reference sequence). CDR3 length equals 15 residues. Trimming stripped 0 bases from V and 7 bases from J, with 10 bases between. The CDR3 region has the DNA TGTGCCAGCAGCCAAGAAGACAGACCGAATTCACCCCTCCACTTT. Translation: CASSQEDRPNSPLHF.

This clone has a single count. V and J are TRBV18 and TRBJ1-6; 7 bases are shared with TRBD1. Looked up from germline, CDR1 is KGHSH and CDR2 is LQKENI. The junction had 5 bases not matched to a gene; V was cut back by 5 bases and J by 4 bases. This CDR3 region has 15 residues. CDR3 DNA sequence: TGTGCCAGCTCATCACGGGACAGTTATAATTCACCCCTCCACTTT. Translating it yields CASSSRDSYNSPLHF.

The gene calls are TRBV5-1 and TRBJ2-3, with TRBD1 matching 7 bases. This CDR3 has 14 residues. The germline gives CDR1 SGHRS, CDR2 YFSETQ. Trimming removed 2 bases from V and 3 bases from J; junction bases left unmatched: 3. The CDR3 DNA reads as TGCGCCAGCAGCTTCCGGGACAGTACAGATACGCAGTATTTT. It is translated as CASSFRDSTDTQYF.

The chain carries TRBV15 and TRBJ1-1; 11 positions agree with TRBD1. V was clipped by 5 bases and J by 5 bases; unmatched bases: 10. Germline CDR1 is LNHNV and CDR2 is YYDKDF (reference sequence). This CDR3 is 16 amino acids long. The CDR3 protein is CATSYGQGAGSTEAFF. In nucleotides, the CDR3 is TGTGCCACCAGCTATGGACAGGGGGCTGGATCGACTGAAGCTTTCTTT.

The chain joins TRBV28 to TRBJ1-2; TRBD1 matches at 10 bases. Germline assignment: CDR1 MDHEN and CDR2 SYDVKM. This CDR3 comprises 13 residues. V was pared by 6 bases and J by 7 bases, with 5 bases of the junction left unmatched. The CDR3 DNA sequence: TGTGCCAGCAGCCGGGACAGGGGCTCTGGCTACACCTTC. Protein sequence: CASSRDRGSGYTF.

The chain recombines TRBV9 with TRBJ2-3, with D hard to call. Germline loops: CDR1 SGDLS, CDR2 YYNGEE. The V end lost 0 bases, the J end lost 2 bases, and 10 bases lay between the germline ends. The CDR3 runs to 15 residues. CDR3 DNA sequence: TGTGCCAGCAGCGTAGGGCGGTACCTCACAGATACGCAGTATTTT. Its protein is CASSVGRYLTDTQYF.